This T cell receptor (beta chain) was sequenced during a study of blood T cell repertoires in COVID-19. At the level of the study: The United States, Italy and Spain provided the acute and convalescent COVID-19 samples.

This clone was detected only once. TCRdb keeps only in-frame clones here, not all; method: immunoSEQ multiplex PCR. Here the sample spans approximately 300,000 clones, roughly 82% being singletons. The sequenced sample was peripheral blood. The TCR comes from a woman between 45 and 60 years old with acute or convalescent COVID-19.

CDR3 DNA: TGTGCCACCAGTGATTATGGGGGGGAAAAACTGTTTTTT. This gives the protein CATSDYGGEKLFF. The V call is TRBV24-1, the J call TRBJ1-4, with D perhaps TRBD1 (5 bases). The CDR3 consists of 13 residues. V lost 2 bases and J 8 bases, leaving 8 bases between the germline ends. CDR1 is KGHDR and CDR2 is SFDVKD in the germline V gene.